The rows below give T cell receptor beta chains drawn from one sample of a study of beta chain features in type 1 diabetes. Data came from immunoSEQ multiplex PCR; TCRdb stores just in-frame clones and leaves some out. The profile covers around 360,000 clones, with roughly an eighth appearing a single time and about 0.01% taken by the ten largest. The sample was naive CD4+ T cells from blood. These receptors were taken from a woman under 30 with type 1 diabetes. The CDR3 runs from the conserved cysteine through the conserved F or W. The D gene is left open where the match is weak. Size values are once, few and many counts, or a class for expanded clones, and some rows have none.

J | size | length | V | D | CDR3 | DNA
TRBJ2-7 | few | 14 | TRBV10-3 | TRBD2 | CAISRLADSYEQYF | TGTGCCATCAGTCGACTAGCGGACTCCTACGAGCAGTACTTC
TRBJ2-3 | few | 13 | TRBV25-1 | - | CASSEWPTHTQYF | TGTGCCAGCAGTGAATGGCCCACCCATACGCAGTATTTT
TRBJ2-2 | few | 16 | TRBV4-2 | TRBD2 | CASSPLAGGQTGELFF | TGTGCCAGCAGCCCTCTAGCGGGAGGGCAAACCGGGGAGCTGTTTTTT
TRBJ2-7 | few | 15 | TRBV6-6 | TRBD2 | CASSPFSSGGYEQYF | TGTGCCAGCAGTCCCTTTTCTAGCGGGGGGTACGAGCAGTACTTC
TRBJ2-5 | few | 15 | TRBV29-1 | TRBD1 | CSVQLTGGVVETQYF | TGCAGCGTCCAGTTGACAGGGGGTGTTGTTGAGACCCAGTACTTC
TRBJ2-7 | - | 14 | TRBV27 | TRBD1 | CASSSWTGRNEQYF | TGTGCCAGCAGTTCGTGGACAGGTCGCAACGAGCAGTACTTC
TRBJ2-1 | - | 15 | TRBV5-1 | - | CASSSLAESYNEQFF | TGCGCCAGCAGCTCATTAGCCGAATCCTACAATGAGCAGTTCTTC
TRBJ2-6 | - | 17 | TRBV7-9 | TRBD2 | CASRGQRERSGANVLTF | TGTGCCAGCAGAGGCCAGCGGGAAAGGTCTGGGGCCAACGTCCTGACTTTC
TRBJ2-7 | few | 15 | TRBV5-1 | TRBD1 | CASSSPGTGHYEQYF | TGCGCCAGCAGCTCCCCCGGGACAGGCCACTACGAGCAGTACTTC
TRBJ2-7 | few | 13 | TRBV7-9 | - | CASSGPGDYEQYF | TGTGCCAGCAGCGGACCCGGGGACTACGAGCAGTACTTC
TRBJ2-6 | few | 14 | TRBV2 | - | CASRYQSGANVLTF | TGTGCCAGCAGATACCAGTCTGGGGCCAACGTCCTGACTTTC
TRBJ1-1 | few | 16 | TRBV9 | - | CASSPTPSGSNTEAFF | TGTGCCAGCAGTCCTACGCCTTCGGGATCGAACACTGAAGCTTTCTTT
TRBJ2-3 | few | 14 | TRBV28 | - | CASSLERWVDTQYF | TGTGCCAGCAGTCTCGAGCGGTGGGTAGATACGCAGTATTTT
TRBJ2-7 | - | 16 | TRBV5-4 | - | CASSYIPSGDPYEQYF | TGTGCCAGCAGCTATATACCCTCAGGGGACCCCTACGAGCAGTACTTC
TRBJ1-1 | - | 14 | TRBV7-2 | - | CASSLAEFGTEAFF | TGTGCCAGCAGCTTAGCAGAGTTTGGCACTGAAGCTTTCTTT
TRBJ1-5 | - | 12 | TRBV30 | TRBD1 | CAWNRGGQPQHF | TGTGCCTGGAACAGGGGTGGTCAGCCCCAGCATTTT
TRBJ1-5 | - | 14 | TRBV14 | - | CASSQRGQFEPQHF | TGTGCCAGCAGCCAACGCGGACAGTTTGAGCCCCAGCATTTT
TRBJ1-5 | few | 15 | TRBV7-2 | - | CASSLGRGGAQPQHF | TGTGCCAGCAGCTTAGGGAGGGGGGGGGCTCAGCCCCAGCATTTT
TRBJ2-5 | - | 14 | TRBV6-6 | - | CASTLLAGGETQYF | TGTGCCAGCACCCTACTAGCAGGCGGGGAGACCCAGTACTTC
TRBJ1-2 | few | 13 | TRBV7-9 | - | CASSFDSGYGYTF | TGTGCCAGCAGCTTCGACTCCGGCTATGGCTACACCTTC
TRBJ2-1 | - | 18 | TRBV7-9 | TRBD2 | CASSLELITRREINEQFF | TGTGCCAGCAGCTTAGAGCTCATTACGAGGCGGGAGATCAATGAGCAGTTCTTC
TRBJ1-5 | few | 14 | TRBV14 | TRBD1 | CASSPAGTGPPQHF | TGTGCCAGCTCCCCGGCCGGGACAGGTCCTCCCCAGCATTTT
TRBJ2-1 | few | 15 | TRBV9 | TRBD1 | CASSVAPQGDNEQFF | TGTGCCAGCAGCGTAGCCCCGCAGGGGGACAATGAGCAGTTCTTC
TRBJ2-3 | few | 16 | TRBV30 | TRBD2 | CAWSVGTSGITDTQYF | TGTGCCTGGAGTGTCGGGACTAGCGGGATCACAGATACGCAGTATTTT
TRBJ1-2 | - | 16 | TRBV5-4 | TRBD1 | CASSLVQGGTGYGYTF | TGTGCCAGCAGCTTGGTACAGGGGGGTACCGGCTATGGCTACACCTTC
TRBJ1-6 | few | 16 | TRBV9 | - | CASSGRSTGYNSPLHF | TGTGCCAGCAGCGGGCGATCGACGGGTTATAATTCACCCCTCCACTTT
TRBJ2-1 | - | 16 | TRBV11-3 | - | CASSLLDRRSYNEQFF | TGTGCCAGCAGTTTATTAGACAGGCGCTCCTACAATGAGCAGTTCTTC
TRBJ2-5 | few | 14 | TRBV6-6 | - | CASGTGGQWETQYF | TGTGCCAGCGGTACCGGGGGACAGTGGGAGACCCAGTACTTC
TRBJ2-3 | - | 17 | TRBV11-2 | TRBD2 | CASSPSWESGETDTQYF | TGTGCCAGCAGCCCTTCGTGGGAGAGCGGGGAGACAGATACGCAGTATTTT
TRBJ2-7 | - | 15 | TRBV30 | TRBD2 | CAWSVRVGGPGEQYF | TGTGCCTGGAGTGTAAGGGTGGGAGGGCCTGGTGAGCAGTACTTC
TRBJ2-7 | few | 13 | TRBV7-9 | - | CASSSGLYYEQYF | TGTGCCAGCAGCTCGGGACTGTACTACGAGCAGTACTTC
TRBJ2-7 | - | 15 | TRBV27 | TRBD1 | CASSFTGTGSYEQYF | TGTGCCAGCAGTTTCACCGGGACAGGGTCCTACGAGCAGTACTTC
TRBJ2-6 | few | 16 | TRBV5-1 | - | CASSHGGTGGANVLTF | TGCGCCAGCAGCCACGGGGGAACGGGTGGGGCCAACGTCCTGACTTTC
TRBJ2-4 | few | 14 | TRBV5-4 | TRBD1 | CASSSRTGSDIQYF | TGTGCCAGCAGCTCCCGGACAGGGAGTGACATTCAGTACTTC
TRBJ1-1 | few | 15 | TRBV4-3 | - | CASSQEGAMNTEAFF | TGCGCCAGCAGCCAAGAGGGGGCAATGAACACTGAAGCTTTCTTT
TRBJ1-6 | - | 13 | TRBV5-4 | - | CASSLVRDSPLHF | TGTGCCAGCAGCTTGGTACGGGATTCACCCCTCCACTTT
TRBJ2-3 | - | 14 | TRBV5-1 | - | CASTLWTSTDTQYF | TGCGCCAGCACCCTATGGACTAGCACAGATACGCAGTATTTT
TRBJ2-7 | - | 13 | TRBV25-1 | - | CASSGSGSYEQYF | TGTGCCAGCAGTGGCAGTGGCTCCTACGAGCAGTACTTC